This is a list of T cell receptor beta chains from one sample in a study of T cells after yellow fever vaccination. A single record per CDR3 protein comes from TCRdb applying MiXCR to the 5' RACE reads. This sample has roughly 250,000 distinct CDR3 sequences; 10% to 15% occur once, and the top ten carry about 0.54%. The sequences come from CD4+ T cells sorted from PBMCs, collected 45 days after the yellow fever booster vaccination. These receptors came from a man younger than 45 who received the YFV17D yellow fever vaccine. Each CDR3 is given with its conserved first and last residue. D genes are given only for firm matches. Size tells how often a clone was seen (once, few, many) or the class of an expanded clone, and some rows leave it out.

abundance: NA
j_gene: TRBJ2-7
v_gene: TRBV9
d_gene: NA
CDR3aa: CASSTQWGDEQYF

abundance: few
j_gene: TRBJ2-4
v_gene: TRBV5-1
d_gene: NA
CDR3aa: CASSFPGENIQYF

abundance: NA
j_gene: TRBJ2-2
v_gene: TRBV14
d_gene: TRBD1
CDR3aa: CASSQNRGTGELFF

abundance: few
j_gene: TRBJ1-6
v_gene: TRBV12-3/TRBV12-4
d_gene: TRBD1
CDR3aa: CASTDDRASLHF

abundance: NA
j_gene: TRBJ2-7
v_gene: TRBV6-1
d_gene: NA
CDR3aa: CASSLSPGTSEQYF

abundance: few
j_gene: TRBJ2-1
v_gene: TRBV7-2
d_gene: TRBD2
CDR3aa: CASSLAGTGGANEQFF

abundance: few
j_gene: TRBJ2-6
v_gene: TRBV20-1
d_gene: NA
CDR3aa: CSASKRTSGANVLTF

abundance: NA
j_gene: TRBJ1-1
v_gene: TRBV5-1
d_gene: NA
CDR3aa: CASSLRDLNTEAFF

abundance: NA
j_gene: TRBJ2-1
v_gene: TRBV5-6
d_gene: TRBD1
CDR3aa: CASSPSRGQGFLHEQFF

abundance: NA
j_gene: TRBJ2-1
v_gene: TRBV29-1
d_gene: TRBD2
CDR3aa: CSVRTSFHEQFF

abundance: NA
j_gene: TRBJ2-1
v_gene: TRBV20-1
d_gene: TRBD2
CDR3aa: CCASLLAGAGSYNEQFF

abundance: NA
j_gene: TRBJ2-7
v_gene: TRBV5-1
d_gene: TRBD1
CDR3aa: CASGTGNREQYF

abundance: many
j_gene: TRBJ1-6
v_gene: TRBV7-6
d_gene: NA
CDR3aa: CASSLRVNSPLHF

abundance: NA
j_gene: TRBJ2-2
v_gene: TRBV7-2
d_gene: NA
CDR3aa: CASSARVTGELFF

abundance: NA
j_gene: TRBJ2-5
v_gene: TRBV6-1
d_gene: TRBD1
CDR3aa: CASSSWDSETQYF

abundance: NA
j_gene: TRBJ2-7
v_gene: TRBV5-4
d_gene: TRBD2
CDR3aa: CASSSGLVKGAEQYF

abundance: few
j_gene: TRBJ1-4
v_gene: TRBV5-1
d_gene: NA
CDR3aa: CASSLALATNEKLFF

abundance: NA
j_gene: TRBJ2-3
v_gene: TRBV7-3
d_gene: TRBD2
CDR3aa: CASSRGLAGLYTQYF

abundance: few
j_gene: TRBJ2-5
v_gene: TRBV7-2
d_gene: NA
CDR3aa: CASSFSAGLVETQYF

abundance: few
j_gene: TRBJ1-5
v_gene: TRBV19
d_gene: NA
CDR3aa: CASRGQGHQPQHF

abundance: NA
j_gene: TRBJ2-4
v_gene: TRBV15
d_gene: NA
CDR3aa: CATSVAKNIQYF

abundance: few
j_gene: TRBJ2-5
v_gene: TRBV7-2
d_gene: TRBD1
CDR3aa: CASSPGQVLQETQYF

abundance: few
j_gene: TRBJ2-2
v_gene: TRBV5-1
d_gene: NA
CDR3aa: CASSLAPDGELFF

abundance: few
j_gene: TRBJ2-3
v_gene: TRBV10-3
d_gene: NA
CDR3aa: CAISEGGSIDTQYF

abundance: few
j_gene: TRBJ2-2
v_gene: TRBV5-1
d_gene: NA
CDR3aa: CASSSGPLTGELFF

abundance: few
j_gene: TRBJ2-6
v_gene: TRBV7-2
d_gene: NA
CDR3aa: CASSRTSGANVLTF

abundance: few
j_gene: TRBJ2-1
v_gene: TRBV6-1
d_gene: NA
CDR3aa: CASYGGGFNEQFF

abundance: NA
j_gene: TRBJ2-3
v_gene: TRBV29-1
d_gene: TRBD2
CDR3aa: CSVLSGTQYF

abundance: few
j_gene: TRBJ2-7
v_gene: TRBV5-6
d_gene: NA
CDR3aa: CASSLLQSTYEQYF

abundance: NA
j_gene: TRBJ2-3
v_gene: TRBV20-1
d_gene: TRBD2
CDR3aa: CSTGGRGNTDTQYF

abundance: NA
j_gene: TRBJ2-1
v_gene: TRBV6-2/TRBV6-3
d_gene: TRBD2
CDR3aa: CATRVGLAGNEQFF

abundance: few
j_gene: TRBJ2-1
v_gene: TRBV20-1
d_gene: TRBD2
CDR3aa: CSAKPRGVLYNEQFF

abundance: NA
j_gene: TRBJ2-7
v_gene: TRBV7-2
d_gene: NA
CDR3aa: CASSPSQGSYEQYF